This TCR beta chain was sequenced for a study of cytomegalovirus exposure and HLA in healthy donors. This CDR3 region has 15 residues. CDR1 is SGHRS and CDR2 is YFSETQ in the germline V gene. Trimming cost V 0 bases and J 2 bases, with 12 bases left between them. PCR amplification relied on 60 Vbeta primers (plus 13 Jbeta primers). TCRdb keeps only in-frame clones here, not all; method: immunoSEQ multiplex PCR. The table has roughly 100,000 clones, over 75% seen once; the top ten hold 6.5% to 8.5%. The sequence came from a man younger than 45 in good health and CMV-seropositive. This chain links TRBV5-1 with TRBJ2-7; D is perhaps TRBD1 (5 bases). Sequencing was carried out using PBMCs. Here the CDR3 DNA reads TGCGCCAGCAGCTTGGGGCAGGGTGGCGCCTACGAGCAGTACTTC. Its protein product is CASSLGQGGAYEQYF.